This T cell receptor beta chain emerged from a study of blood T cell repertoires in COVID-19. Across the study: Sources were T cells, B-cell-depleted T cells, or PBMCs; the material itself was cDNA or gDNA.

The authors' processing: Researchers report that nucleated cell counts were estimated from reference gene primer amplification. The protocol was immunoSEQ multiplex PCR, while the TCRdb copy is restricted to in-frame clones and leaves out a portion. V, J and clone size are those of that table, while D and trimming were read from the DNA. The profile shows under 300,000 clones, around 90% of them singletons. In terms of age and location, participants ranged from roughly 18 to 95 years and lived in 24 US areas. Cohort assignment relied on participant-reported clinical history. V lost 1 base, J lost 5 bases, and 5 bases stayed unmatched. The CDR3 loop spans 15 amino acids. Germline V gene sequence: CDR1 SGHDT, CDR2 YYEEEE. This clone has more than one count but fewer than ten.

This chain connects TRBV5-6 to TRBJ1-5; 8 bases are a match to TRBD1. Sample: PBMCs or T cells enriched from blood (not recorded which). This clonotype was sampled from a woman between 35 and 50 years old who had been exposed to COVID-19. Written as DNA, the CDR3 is TGTGCCAGCAGCTTGTGGGACAGGCAATATCAGCCCCAGCATTTT. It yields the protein CASSLWDRQYQPQHF.